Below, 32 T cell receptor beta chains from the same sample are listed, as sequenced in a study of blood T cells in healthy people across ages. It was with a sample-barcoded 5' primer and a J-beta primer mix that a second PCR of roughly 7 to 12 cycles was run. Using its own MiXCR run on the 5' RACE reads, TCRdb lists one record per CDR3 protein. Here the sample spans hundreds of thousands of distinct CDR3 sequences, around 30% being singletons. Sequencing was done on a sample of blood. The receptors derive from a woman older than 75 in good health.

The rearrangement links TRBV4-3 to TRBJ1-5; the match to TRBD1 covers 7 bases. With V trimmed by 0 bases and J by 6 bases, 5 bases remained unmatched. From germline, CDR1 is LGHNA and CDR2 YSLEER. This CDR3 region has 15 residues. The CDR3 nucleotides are TGCGCCAGCAGCCAAGATCAGGGGGGCACTCAGCCCCAGCATTTT. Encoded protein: CASSQDQGGTQPQHF.

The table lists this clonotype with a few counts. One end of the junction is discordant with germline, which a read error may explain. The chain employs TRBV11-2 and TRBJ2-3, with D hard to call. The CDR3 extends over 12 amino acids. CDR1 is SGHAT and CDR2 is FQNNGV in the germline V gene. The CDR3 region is CVSSLLQDTQYF. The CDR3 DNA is TGTGTCAGCAGCCTCCTCCAAGATACGCAGTATTTT.

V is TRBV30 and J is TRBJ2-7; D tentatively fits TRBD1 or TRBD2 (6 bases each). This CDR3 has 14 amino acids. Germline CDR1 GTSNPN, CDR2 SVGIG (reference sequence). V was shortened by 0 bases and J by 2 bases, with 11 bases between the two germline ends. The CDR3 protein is CAWSVRGGTYEQYF. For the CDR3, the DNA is TGTGCCTGGAGTGTAAGAGGGGGGACCTACGAGCAGTACTTC.

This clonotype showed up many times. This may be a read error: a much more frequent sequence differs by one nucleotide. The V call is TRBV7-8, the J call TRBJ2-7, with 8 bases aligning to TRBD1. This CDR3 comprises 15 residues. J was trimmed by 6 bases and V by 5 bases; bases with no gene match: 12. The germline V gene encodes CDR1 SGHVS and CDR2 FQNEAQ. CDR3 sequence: CASSLQGGAGSEQYF. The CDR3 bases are TGTGCCAGCAGCCTACAGGGGGGTGCGGGGAGCGAGCAGTACTTC.

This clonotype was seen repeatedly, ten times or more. CDR3 DNA sequence: TGTGCCAGCAGTGAAGGGGGGACAGGGGGATATGAGCAGTTCTTC. It translates to CASSEGGTGGYEQFF. This chain links TRBV6-1 with TRBJ2-1; 11 bases align to TRBD1. Looked up from germline, CDR1 is MNHNS and CDR2 is SASEGT. The V segment lost 1 base and the J segment 8 bases; nucleotides outside the gene matches: 4. There are 15 residues in the CDR3.

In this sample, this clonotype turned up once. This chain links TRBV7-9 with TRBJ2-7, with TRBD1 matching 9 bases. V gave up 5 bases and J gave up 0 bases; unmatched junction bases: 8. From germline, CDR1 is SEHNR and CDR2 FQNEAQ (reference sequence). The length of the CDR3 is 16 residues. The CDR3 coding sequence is TGTGCCAGCAGCCCACCCGGACAGGGGTCCTCCTACGAGCAGTACTTC. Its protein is CASSPPGQGSSYEQYF.

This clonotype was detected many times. CDR3 DNA sequence: TGTGCCAGCAGCTTCGCCAGGGGGTCCTTAGCCAAAAACATTCAGTACTTC. Protein: CASSFARGSLAKNIQYF. The gene calls are TRBV2 and TRBJ2-4, with TRBD1 matching 7 bases. The CDR3 has 17 amino acids. Germline lookup yields CDR1 SNHLY and CDR2 FYNNEI. The V and J ends lost 6 bases and 0 bases, in that order; junction bases with no gene match: 11.

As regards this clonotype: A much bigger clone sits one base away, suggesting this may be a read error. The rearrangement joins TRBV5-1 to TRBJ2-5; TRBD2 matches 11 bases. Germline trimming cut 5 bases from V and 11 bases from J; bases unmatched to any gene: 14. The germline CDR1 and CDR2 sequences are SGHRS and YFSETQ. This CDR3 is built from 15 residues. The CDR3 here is CASRRVAGGPVEQYF. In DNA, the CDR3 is TGCGCCAGCAGAAGGGTAGCGGGGGGGCCGGTTGAGCAGTACTTC.

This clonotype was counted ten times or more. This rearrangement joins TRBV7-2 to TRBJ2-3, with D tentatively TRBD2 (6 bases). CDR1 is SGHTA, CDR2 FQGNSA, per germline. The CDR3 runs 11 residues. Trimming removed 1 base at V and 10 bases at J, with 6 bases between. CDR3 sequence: CASSLERAQYF. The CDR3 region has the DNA TGTGCCAGCAGCTTAGAGCGGGCGCAGTATTTT.

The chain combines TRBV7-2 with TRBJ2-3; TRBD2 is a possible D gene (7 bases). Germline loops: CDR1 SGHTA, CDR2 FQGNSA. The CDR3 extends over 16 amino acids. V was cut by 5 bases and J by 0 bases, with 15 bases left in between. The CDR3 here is CASSRGGGRSTDTQYF. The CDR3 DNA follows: TGTGCCAGCAGCCGTGGGGGGGGGCGCAGCACAGATACGCAGTATTTT.

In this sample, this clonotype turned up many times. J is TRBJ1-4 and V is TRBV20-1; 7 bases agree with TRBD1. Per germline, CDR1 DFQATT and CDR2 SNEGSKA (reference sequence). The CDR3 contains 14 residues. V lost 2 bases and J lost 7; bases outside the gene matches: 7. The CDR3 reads CSARSGQEPEKLFF. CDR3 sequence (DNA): TGCAGTGCTAGATCTGGACAGGAGCCTGAAAAACTGTTTTTT.

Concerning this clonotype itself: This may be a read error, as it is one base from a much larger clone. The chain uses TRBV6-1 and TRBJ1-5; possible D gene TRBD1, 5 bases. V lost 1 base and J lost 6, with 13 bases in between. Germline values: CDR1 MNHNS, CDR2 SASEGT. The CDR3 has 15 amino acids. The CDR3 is CASSEGEGAFQPQHF. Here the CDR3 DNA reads TGTGCCAGCAGTGAAGGAGAAGGGGCTTTTCAGCCCCAGCATTTT.

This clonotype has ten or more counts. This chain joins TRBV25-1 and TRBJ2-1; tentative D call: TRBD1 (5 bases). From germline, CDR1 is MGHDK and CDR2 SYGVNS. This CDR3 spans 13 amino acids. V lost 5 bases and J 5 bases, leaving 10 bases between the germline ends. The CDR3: CASSFGHNNEQFF. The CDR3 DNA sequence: TGTGCCAGCAGTTTTGGACATAACAATGAGCAGTTCTTC.

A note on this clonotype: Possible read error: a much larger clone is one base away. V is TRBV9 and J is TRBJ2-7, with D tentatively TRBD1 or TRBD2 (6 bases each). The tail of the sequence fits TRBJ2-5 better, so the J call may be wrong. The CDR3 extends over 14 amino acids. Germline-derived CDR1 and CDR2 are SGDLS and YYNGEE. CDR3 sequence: CASSVVGGLKTQYF. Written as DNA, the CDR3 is TGTGCCAGCAGCGTAGTGGGGGGCCTTAAGACCCAGTACTTC.

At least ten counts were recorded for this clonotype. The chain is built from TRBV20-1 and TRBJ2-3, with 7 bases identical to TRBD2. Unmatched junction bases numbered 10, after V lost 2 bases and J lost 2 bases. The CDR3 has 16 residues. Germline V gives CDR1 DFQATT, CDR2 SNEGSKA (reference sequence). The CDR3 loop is CSARPSGGGYTDTQYF. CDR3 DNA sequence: TGCAGTGCTAGACCTAGTGGCGGGGGATACACAGATACGCAGTATTTT.

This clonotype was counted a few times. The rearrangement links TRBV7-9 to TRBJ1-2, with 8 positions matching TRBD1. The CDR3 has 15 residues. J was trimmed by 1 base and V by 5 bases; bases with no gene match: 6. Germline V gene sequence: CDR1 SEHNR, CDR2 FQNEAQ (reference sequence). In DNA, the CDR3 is TGTGCCAGCAGCCCAGGGGGCAGAGATAACTATGGCTACACCTTC. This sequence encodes CASSPGGRDNYGYTF.

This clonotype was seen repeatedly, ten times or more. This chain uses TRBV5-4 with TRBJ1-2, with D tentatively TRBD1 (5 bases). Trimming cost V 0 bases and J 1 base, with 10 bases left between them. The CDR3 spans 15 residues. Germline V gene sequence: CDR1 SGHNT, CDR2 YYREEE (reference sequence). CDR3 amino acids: CASSLERGGNYGYTF. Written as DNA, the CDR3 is TGTGCCAGCAGCTTGGAAAGGGGCGGTAACTATGGCTACACCTTC.

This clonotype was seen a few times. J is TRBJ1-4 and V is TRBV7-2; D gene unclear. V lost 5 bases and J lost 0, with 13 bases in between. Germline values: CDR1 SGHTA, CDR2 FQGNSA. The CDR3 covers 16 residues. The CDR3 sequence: CASSKWAPTTNEKLFF. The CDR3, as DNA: TGTGCCAGCAGCAAGTGGGCACCTACAACTAATGAAAAACTGTTTTTT.

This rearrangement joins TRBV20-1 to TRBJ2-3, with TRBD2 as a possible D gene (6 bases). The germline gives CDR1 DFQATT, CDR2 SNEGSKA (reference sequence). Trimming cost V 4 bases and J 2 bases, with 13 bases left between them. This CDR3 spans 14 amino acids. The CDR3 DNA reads TGCAGTGCTACCCCAGCGGACTACACAGATACGCAGTATTTT. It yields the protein CSATPADYTDTQYF.

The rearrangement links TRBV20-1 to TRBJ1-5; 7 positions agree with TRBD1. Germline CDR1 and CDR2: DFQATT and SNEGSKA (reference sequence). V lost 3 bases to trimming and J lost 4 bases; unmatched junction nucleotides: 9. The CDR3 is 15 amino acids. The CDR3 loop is CSASPTGARNQPQHF. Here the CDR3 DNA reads TGCAGTGCTAGTCCCACAGGGGCACGGAATCAGCCCCAGCATTTT.

CDR3 sequence reads: CASSSSGRANSPLHF. CDR3 nucleotide sequence: TGTGCCAGCAGCTCTTCAGGGAGGGCGAATTCACCCCTCCACTTT. The chain links TRBV7-9 to TRBJ1-6; tentatively, D is TRBD1 (5 bases). Germline CDR1 and CDR2: SEHNR and FQNEAQ (reference sequence). V was trimmed by 4 bases and J by 7 bases, leaving 14 bases between them. CDR3 length: 15 residues.

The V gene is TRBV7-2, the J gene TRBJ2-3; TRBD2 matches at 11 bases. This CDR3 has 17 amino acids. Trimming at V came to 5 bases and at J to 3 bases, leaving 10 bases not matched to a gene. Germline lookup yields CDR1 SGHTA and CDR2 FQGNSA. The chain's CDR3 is CASSHLSGGAGTDTQYF. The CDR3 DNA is TGTGCCAGCAGCCATCTTAGCGGGGGGGCCGGTACAGATACGCAGTATTTT.

The CDR3 sequence: CASSQDSRGRYVDEQFF. The CDR3 coding sequence is TGCGCCAGCAGCCAAGACTCTCGCGGGAGGTACGTCGATGAGCAGTTCTTC. The rearrangement links TRBV4-1 to TRBJ2-1; 8 bases are a match to TRBD2. The germline V gene has CDR1 MGHRA and CDR2 YSYEKL. CDR3 length: 17 amino acids. The V gene end was trimmed by 0 bases and the J gene end by 8 bases; junction bases not matched to a gene: 12.

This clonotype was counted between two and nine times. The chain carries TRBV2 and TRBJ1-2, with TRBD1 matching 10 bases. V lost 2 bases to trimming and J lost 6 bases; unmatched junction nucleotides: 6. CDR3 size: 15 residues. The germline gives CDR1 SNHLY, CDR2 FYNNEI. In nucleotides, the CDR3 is TGTGCCAGCAGTGAAAGAAGACAGGGGGCGGATGGCTACACCTTC. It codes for CASSERRQGADGYTF.

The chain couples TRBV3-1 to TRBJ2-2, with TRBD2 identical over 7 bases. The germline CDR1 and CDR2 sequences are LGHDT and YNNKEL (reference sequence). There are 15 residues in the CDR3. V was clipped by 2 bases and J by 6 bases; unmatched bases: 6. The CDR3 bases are TGTGCCAGCAGCCAAAATGGGGGGGTCCCCGGGGAGCTGTTTTTT. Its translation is CASSQNGGVPGELFF.

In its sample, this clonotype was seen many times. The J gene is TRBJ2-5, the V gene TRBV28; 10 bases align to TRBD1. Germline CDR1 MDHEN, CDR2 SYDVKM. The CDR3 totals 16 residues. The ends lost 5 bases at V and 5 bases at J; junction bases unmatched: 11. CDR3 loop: CASSGPGTGVRETQYF. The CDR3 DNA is TGTGCCAGCAGTGGTCCCGGGACAGGGGTTCGGGAGACCCAGTACTTC.

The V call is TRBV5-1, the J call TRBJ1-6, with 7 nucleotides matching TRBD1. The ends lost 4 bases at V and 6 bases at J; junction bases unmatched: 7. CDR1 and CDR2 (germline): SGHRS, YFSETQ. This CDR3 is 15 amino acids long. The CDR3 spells CASSQLGGSNSPLHF. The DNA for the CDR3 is TGCGCCAGCAGCCAACTAGGGGGCAGTAATTCACCCCTCCACTTT.

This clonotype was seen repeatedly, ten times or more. As DNA, the CDR3 is TGTGCCAGCGCCACCGGGACAGGGGTCCTAATGAGCTCCTACAATGAGCAGTTCTTC. Translating it yields CASATGTGVLMSSYNEQFF. The rearrangement links TRBV11-2 to TRBJ2-1; 10 nucleotides align to TRBD1. The V gene end was trimmed by 8 bases and the J gene end by 0 bases; junction bases not matched to a gene: 16. The CDR3 runs 19 residues. The germline V gene has CDR1 SGHAT and CDR2 FQNNGV.

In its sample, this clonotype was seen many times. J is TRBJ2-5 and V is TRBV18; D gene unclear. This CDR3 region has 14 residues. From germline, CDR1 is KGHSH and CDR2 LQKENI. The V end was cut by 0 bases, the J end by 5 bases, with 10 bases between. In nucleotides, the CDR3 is TGTGCCAGCTCACCACCGTCTATTAGGGAGACCCAGTACTTC. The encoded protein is CASSPPSIRETQYF.

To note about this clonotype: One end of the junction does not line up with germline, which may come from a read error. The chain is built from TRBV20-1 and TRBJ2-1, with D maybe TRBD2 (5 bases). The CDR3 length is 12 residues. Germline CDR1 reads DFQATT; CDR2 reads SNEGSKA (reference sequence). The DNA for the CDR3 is TGCAGTGCTGGCGGACTGACGAATGGGCAGTTCTTC. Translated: CSAGGLTNGQFF.

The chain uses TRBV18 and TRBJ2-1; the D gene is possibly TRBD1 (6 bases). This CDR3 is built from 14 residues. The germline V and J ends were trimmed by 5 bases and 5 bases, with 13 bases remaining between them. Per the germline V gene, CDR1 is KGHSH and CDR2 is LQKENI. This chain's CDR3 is CASSASQGNNEQFF. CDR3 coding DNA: TGTGCCAGCTCAGCATCACAGGGCAACAATGAGCAGTTCTTC.

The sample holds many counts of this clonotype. The CDR3: CASSSRLSSGGYNEQFF. The CDR3 nucleotides are TGTGCCAGCAGCTCCCGCCTCTCGTCGGGGGGCTACAATGAGCAGTTCTTC. The rearrangement uses TRBV9 and TRBJ2-1; 7 positions match TRBD2. This CDR3 spans 17 amino acids. Germline trimming cut 4 bases from V and 3 bases from J; bases unmatched to any gene: 13. CDR1 and CDR2 (germline): SGDLS, YYNGEE.